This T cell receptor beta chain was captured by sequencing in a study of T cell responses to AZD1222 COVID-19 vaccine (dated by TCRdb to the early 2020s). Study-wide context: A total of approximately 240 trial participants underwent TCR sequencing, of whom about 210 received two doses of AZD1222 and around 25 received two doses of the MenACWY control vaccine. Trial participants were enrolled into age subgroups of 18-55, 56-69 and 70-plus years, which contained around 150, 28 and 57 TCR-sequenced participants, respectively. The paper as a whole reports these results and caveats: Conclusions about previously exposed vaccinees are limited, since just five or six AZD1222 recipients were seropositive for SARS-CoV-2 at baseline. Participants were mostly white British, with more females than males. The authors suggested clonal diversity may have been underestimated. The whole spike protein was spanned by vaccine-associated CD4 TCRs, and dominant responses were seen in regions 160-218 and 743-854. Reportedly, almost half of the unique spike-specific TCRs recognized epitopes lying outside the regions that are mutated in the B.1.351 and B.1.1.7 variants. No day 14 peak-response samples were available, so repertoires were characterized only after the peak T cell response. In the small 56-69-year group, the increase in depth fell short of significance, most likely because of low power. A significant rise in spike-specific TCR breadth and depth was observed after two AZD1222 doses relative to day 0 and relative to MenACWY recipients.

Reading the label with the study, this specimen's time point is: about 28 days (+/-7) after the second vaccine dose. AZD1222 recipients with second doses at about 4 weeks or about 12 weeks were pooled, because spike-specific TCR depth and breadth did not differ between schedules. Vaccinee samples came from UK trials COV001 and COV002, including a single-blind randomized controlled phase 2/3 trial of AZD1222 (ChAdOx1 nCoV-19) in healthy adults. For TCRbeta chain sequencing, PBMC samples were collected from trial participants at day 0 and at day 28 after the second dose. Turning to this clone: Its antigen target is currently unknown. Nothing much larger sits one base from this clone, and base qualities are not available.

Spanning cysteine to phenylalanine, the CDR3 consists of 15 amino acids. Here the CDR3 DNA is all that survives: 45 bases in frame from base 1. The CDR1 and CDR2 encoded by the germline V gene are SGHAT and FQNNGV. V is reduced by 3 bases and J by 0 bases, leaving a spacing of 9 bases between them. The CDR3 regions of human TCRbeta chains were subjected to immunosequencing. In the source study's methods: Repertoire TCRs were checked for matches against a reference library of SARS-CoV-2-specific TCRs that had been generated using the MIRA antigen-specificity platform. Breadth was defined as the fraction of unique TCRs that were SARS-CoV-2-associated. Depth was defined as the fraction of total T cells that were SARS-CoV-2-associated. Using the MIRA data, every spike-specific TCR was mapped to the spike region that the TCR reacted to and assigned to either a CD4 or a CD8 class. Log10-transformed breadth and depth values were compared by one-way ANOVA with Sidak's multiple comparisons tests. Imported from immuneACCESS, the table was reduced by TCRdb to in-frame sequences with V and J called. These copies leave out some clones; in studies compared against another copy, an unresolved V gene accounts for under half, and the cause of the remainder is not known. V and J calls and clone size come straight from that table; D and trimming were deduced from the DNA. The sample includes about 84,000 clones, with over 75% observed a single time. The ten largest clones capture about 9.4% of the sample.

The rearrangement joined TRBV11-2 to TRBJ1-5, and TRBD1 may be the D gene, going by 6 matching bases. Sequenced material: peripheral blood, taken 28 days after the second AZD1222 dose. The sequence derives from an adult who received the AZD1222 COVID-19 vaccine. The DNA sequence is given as TGTGCCAGCAGCTTGGCGGGACATAGCAATCAGCCCCAGCATTTT. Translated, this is CASSLAGHSNQPQHF.